This T cell receptor beta chain was recovered during a study of blood T cell repertoires in COVID-19. Repertoires were generated with immunoSEQ multiplex PCR, while TCRdb's copy carries only in-frame clones and drops some. The sample records around 260,000 clones, roughly 85% being singletons. The germline V and J ends were trimmed by 5 bases and 4 bases, with 14 bases remaining between them. Looked up from germline, CDR1 is GTSNPN and CDR2 is SVGIG (reference sequence). The CDR3 is made up of 14 amino acids. Sequencing was done on a sample of peripheral blood. This TCR was recovered from a woman in her thirties with active or convalescent COVID-19. V and J are TRBV30 and TRBJ1-4; a possible D gene is TRBD1 (6 bases). This chain's CDR3 is CAWSVGQRNEKLFF. The CDR3 coding sequence is TGTGCCTGGTCAGTCGGACAGCGTAATGAAAAACTGTTTTTT.